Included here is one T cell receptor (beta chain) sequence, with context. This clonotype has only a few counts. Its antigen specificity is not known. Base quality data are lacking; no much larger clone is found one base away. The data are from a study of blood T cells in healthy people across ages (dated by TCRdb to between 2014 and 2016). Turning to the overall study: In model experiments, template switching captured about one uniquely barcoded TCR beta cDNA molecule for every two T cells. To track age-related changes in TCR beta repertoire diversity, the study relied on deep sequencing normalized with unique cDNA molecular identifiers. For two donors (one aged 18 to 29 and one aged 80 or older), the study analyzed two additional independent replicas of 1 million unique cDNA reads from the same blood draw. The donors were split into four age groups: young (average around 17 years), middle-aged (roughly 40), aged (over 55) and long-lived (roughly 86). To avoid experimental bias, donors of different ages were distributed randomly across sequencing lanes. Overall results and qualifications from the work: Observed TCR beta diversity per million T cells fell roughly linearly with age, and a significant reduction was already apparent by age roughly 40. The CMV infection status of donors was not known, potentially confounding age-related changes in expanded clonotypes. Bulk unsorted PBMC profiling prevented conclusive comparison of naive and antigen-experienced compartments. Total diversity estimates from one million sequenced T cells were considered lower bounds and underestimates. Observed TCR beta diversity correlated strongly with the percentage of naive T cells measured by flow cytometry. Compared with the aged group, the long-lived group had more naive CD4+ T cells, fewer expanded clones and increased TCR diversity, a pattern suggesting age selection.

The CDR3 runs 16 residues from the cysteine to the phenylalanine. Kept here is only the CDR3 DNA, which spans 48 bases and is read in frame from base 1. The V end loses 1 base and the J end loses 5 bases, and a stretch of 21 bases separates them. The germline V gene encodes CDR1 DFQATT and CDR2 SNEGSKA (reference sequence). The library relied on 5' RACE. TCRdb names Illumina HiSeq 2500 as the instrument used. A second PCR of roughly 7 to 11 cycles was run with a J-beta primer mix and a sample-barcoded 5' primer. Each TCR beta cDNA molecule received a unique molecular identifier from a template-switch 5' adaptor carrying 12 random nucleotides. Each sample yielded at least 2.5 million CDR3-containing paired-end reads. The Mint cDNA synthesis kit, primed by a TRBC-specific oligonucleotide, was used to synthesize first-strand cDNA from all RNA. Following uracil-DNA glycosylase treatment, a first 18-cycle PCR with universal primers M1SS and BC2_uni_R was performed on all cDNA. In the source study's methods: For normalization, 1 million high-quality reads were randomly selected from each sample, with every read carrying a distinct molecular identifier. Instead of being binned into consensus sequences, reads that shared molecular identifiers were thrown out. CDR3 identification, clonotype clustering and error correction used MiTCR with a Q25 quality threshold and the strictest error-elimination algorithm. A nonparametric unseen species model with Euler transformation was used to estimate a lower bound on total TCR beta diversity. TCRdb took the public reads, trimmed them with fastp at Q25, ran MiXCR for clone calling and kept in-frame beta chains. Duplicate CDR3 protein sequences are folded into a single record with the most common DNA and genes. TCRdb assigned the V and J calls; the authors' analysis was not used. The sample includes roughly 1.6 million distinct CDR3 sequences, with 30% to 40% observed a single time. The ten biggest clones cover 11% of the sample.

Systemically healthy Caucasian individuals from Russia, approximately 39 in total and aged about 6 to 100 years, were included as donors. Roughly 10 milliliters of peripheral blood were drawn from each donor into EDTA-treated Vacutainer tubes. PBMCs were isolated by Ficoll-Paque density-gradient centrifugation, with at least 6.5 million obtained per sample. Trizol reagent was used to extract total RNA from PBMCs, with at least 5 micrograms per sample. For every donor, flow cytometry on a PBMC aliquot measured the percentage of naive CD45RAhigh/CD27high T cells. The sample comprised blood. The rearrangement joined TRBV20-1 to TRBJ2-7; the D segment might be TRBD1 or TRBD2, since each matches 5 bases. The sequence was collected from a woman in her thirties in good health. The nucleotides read TGCAGTGCTAGAGCCTCCGGGACCACTTACCCCCACGAGCAGTACTTC. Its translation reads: CSARASGTTYPHEQYF.